This T cell receptor beta chain was recorded in a study of blood T cells in healthy people across ages. This clonotype was counted many times. Combining a sample-barcoded 5' primer with a J-beta primer mix, a second PCR ran for roughly 7 to 12 cycles. Each CDR3 protein gets one entry after TCRdb re-called the 5' RACE reads with MiXCR. This sample yields over a million distinct CDR3 sequences, of which less than 50% are seen a single time; approximately 17% belongs to the top ten. This CDR3 comprises 16 residues. Germline V gene sequence: CDR1 SGHRS, CDR2 YFSETQ. With 3 bases removed from V and 0 bases from J, the gap between germline ends came to 14 bases.

This chain uses TRBV5-1 with TRBJ2-3; D remains unclear. Material for sequencing was blood. This TCR derives from a woman between 55 and 75 years old in good health. CDR3 coding DNA: TGCGCCAGCAGCTCCGCTGGGCAGACTAGCACAGATACGCAGTATTTT. This translates into CASSSAGQTSTDTQYF.